Sequencing of this T cell receptor (beta chain) was carried out in a study of T cells in localized non-small cell lung cancer (dated by TCRdb to 2020 to 2022). Concerning the study at large: The study examined T cell repertoires in 200 to 300 patients with early-stage NSCLC and compared tumors with uninvolved tumor-adjacent lungs. All 250 or so NSCLC patients in the cohort were treatment-naive and had localized lung tumors that were resected. Of the NSCLC patients, 129 were male and approximately 110 were female, and the mean age was approximately 66 years. General study outcomes and caveats: Uninvolved tumor-adjacent lung showed the highest T cell clonality, higher than tumor, which suggests more focused antigenic responses in the uninvolved tumor-adjacent lung. Because multi-region tumor sequencing was not performed, intratumor heterogeneity could not be ruled out. Because the study design was exploratory, TCR variables were selected using unadjusted p-values without false-discovery rate correction. Of the top 100 tumor clones, a median of roughly 60 were detected in paired uninvolved adjacent lung; roughly 26 were also among that lung's top 100. Higher blood T cell density associated with longer overall survival, while higher adjacent-lung clonality associated with shorter survival.

Turning to this clone: Its specific antigen is unknown. Base-call qualities are not available, and no considerably larger clone is one nucleotide away.

At diagnosis, tumor, uninvolved tumor-adjacent lung and peripheral blood were collected and then preserved as a mix of FFPE and fresh-frozen material. For TCR repertoire profiling, the blood samples were analyzed as peripheral blood mononuclear cells. TCR beta CDR3 regions were sequenced from DNA using the immunoSEQ Assay. The paper's data handling went like this. T cell density was computed as TCR beta template counts normalized to usable DNA estimated by amplifying housekeeping genes. The preseqR package was used to estimate richness by extrapolating to 400,000 templates for PBMC samples and to 120,000 templates for tissue samples. Clonality was defined by subtracting Pielou's evenness from one. Tissue-enriched TCRs were identified through differential abundance testing performed on productive amino-acid clonotypes, with a minimum total count of 5 and an alpha of 0.1. The Jaccard Index and the Morisita Overlap Index were used to measure how much the repertoires overlapped between compartments. GLIPH clustered TCR beta CDR3s with public tetramer-defined viral CDR3s; viral motifs required at least three viral sequences plus V-gene enrichment. The clones in this table, taken by TCRdb from immuneACCESS, are in-frame only. Not every clone is retained; where verified, under half of the shortfall comes from an unresolved V gene, and the cause of the rest is unknown. V and J calls and clone size are those listed in that table; D and trimming were worked out from the DNA. The sample contains roughly 30,000 clones, roughly 90% of them found a single time. Clones ranked in the top ten supply 4% to 5% of the sample.

CDR1 and CDR2 are read off the germline V gene as SGDLS and YYNGEE. The germline ends are 6 bases apart after V is trimmed by 0 bases and J by 3 bases. There are 13 amino acids in the CDR3, from cysteine to phenylalanine inclusive. The entry retains the CDR3 DNA only, 39 bases that are in frame from base 1. The sequence derives from a woman between 35 and 75 years old with stage III lung adenocarcinoma. The sequences come from peripheral blood mononuclear cells, collected before any cancer treatment. The sequence links TRBV9 to TRBJ1-2; no confident D gene assignment can be made. The CDR3 sequence is CASSVDGYYGYTF. The nucleotide sequence is TGTGCCAGCAGCGTAGACGGTTACTATGGCTACACCTTC.